This entry features one TCR beta chain sequence. The sample originates from a study of control samples from healthy donors and cancer patients. CDR1 and CDR2 (germline): LGHDT, YNNKEL (reference sequence). V was cut by 3 bases and J by 6 bases, with 12 bases left in between. The CDR3 totals 15 residues. Assay used: immunoSEQ multiplex PCR; TCRdb lists only in-frame clones, some missing. The sample lists 150,000 to 200,000 clones; about nine tenths were seen once. The V and J genes are TRBV3-1 (or the pseudogene TRBV3-2) and TRBJ1-6; D might be TRBD1 (6 bases). The sequence was obtained from a woman in her thirties or forties in good health. The sample comprised blood. The CDR3 loop is CASSQLQGRNSPLHF. For the CDR3, the DNA is TGTGCCAGCAGCCAGCTACAGGGCCGTAATTCACCCCTCCACTTT.